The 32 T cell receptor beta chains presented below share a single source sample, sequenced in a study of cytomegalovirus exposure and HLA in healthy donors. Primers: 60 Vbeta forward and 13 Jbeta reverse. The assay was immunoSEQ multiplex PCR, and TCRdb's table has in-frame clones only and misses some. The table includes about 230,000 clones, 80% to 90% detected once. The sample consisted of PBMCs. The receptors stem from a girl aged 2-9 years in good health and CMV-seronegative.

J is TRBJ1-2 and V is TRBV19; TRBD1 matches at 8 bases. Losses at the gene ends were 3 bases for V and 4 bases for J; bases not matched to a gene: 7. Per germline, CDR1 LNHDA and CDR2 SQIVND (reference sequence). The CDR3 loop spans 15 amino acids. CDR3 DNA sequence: TGTGCCAGTAGTATTGCAGGGGGCGACGGCTATGGCTACACCTTC. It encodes CASSIAGGDGYGYTF.

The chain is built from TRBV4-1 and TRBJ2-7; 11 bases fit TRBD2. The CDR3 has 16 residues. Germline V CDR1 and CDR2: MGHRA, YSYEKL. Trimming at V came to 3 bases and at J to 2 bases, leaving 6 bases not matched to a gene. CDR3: CASSQAGTSGAYEQYF. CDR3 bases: TGCGCCAGCAGCCAGGCCGGGACTAGCGGCGCCTACGAGCAGTACTTC.

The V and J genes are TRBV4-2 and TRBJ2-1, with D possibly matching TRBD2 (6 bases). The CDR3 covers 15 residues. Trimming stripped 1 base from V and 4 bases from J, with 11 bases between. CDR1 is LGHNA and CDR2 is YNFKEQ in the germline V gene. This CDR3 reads CASSQVRGEYNEQFF. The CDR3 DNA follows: TGTGCCAGCAGCCAAGTGCGGGGAGAATACAATGAGCAGTTCTTC.

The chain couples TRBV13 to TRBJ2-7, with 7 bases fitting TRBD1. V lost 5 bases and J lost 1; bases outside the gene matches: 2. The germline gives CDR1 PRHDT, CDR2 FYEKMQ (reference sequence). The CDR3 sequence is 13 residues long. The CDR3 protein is CASSRTGSYEQYF. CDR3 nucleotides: TGTGCCAGCAGCCGGACAGGTTCCTACGAGCAGTACTTC.

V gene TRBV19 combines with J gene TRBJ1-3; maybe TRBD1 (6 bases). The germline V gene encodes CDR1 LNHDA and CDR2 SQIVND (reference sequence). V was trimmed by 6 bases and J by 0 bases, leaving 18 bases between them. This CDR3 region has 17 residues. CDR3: CASRPIGGLTSGNTIYF. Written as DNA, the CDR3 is TGTGCCAGTAGGCCCATCGGGGGGCTGACCTCTGGAAACACCATATATTTT.

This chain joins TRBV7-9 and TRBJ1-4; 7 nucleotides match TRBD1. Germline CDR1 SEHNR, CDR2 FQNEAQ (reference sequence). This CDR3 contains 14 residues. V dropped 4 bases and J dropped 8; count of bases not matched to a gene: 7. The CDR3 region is CASSSDRMREKLFF. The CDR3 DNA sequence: TGTGCCAGCAGCTCGGACAGGATGAGGGAAAAACTGTTTTTT.

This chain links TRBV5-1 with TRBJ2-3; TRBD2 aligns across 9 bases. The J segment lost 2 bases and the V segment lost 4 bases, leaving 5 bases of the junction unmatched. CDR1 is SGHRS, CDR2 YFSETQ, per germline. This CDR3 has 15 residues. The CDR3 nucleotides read TGCGCCAGCAGCCCCTTAGCGGGGGACACAGATACGCAGTATTTT. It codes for CASSPLAGDTDTQYF.

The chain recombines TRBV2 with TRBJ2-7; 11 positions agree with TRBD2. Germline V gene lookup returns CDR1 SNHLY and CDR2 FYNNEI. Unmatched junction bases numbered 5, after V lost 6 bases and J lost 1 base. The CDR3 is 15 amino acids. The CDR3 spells CASRMGLAESYEQYF. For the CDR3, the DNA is TGTGCCAGCAGGATGGGACTAGCGGAGTCCTACGAGCAGTACTTC. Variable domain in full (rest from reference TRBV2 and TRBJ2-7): EPEVTQTPSHQVTQMGQEVILRCVPISNHLYFYWYRQILGQKVEFLVSFYNNEISEKSEIFDDQFSVERPDGSNFTLKIRSTKLEDSAMYFCASRMGLAESYEQYFGPGTRLTVT.

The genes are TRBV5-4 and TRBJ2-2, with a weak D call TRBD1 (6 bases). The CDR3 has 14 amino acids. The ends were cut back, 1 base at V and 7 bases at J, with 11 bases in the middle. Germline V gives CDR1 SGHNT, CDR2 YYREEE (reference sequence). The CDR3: CASSLTGPGGELFF. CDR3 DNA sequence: TGTGCCAGCAGCTTGACAGGGCCGGGCGGGGAGCTGTTTTTT.

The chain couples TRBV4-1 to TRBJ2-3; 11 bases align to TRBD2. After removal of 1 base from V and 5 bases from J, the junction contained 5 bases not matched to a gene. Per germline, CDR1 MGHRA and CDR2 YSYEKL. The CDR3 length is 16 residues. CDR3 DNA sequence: TGCGCCAGCAGCCAAGTCGTTCTAGCGGGGGGAGATACGCAGTATTTT. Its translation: CASSQVVLAGGDTQYF.

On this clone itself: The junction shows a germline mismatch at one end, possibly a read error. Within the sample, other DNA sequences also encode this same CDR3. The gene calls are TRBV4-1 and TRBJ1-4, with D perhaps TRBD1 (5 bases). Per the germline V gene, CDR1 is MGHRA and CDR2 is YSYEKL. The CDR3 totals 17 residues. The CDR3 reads CASSNDPDRYPNEKLFF. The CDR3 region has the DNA TGCGCCAGCAGCAATGACCCCGACAGATATCCTAATGAAAAGCTGTTTTTT.

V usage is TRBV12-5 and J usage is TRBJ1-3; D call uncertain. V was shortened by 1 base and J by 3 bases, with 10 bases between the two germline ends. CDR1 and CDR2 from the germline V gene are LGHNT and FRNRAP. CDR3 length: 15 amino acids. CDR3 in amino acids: CASGLGQVSGNTIYF. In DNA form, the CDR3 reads TGTGCTAGTGGTTTGGGTCAGGTTAGTGGAAACACCATATATTTT.

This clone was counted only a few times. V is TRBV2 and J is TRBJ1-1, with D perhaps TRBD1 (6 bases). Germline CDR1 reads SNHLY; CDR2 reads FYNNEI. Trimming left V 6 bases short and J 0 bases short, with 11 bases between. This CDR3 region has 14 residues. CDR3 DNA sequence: TGTGCCAGCAGGGGGGACATCCTGAACACTGAAGCTTTCTTT. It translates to CASRGDILNTEAFF.

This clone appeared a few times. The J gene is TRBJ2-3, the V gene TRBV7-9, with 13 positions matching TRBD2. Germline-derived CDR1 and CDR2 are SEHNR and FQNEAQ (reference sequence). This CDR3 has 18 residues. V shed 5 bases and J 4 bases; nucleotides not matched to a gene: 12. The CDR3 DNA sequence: TGTGCCAGCAGCAGAAGTACTAGCGGGAGGGGATCGGCAGATACGCAGTATTTT. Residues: CASSRSTSGRGSADTQYF.

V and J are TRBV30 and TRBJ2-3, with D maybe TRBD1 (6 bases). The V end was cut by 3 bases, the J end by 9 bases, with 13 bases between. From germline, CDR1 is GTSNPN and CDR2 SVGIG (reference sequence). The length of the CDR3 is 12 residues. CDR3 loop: CAWSSGGGTQYF. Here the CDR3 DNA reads TGTGCCTGGAGCTCCGGTGGGGGCACGCAGTATTTT.

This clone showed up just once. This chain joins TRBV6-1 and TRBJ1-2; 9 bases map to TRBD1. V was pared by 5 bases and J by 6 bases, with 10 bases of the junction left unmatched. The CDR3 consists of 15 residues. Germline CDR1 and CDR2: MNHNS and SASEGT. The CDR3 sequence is CASSKQGAQDNGYTF. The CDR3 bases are TGTGCCAGCAGTAAACAGGGGGCGCAGGACAATGGCTACACCTTC.

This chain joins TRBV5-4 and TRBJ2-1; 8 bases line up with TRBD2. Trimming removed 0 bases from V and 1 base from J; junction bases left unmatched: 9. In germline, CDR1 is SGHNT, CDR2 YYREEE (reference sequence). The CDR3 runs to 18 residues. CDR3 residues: CASSLGISGVLSYNEQFF. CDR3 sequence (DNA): TGTGCCAGCAGCTTGGGAATTAGCGGGGTCCTATCCTACAATGAGCAGTTCTTC.

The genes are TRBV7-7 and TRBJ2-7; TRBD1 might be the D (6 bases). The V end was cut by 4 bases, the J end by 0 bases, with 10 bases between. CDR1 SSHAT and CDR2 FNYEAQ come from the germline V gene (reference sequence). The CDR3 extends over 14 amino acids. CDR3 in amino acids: CASSSQTGSYEQYF. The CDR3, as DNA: TGTGCCAGCAGCTCTCAGACAGGCTCCTACGAGCAGTACTTC.

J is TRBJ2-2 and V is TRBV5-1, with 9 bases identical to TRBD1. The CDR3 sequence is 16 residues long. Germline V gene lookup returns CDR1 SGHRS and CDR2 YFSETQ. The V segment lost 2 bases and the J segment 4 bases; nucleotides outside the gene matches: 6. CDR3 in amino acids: CASSLQGAAGTGELFF. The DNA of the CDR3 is TGCGCCAGCAGCTTACAGGGGGCGGCGGGCACCGGGGAGCTGTTTTTT.

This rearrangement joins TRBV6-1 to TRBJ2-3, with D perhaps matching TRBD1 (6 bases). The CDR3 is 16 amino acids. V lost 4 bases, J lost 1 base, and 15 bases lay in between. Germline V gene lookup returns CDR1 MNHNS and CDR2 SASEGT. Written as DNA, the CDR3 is TGTGCCAGCAGTGCTCCCAGGGGTTGGGGCACAGATACGCAGTATTTT. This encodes CASSAPRGWGTDTQYF.

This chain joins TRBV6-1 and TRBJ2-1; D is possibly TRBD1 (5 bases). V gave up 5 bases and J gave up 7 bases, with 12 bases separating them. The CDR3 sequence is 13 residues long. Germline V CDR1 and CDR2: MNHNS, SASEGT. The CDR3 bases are TGTGCCAGCAGTACACCCAACAGGAATGAGCAGTTCTTC. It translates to CASSTPNRNEQFF.

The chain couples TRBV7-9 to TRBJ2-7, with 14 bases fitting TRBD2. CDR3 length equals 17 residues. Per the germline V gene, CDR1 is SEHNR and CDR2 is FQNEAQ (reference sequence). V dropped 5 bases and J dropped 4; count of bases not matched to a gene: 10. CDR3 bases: TGTGCCAGCAGCCCTGGGACTAGCGGGGGCGTGGGTTACGAGCAGTACTTC. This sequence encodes CASSPGTSGGVGYEQYF.

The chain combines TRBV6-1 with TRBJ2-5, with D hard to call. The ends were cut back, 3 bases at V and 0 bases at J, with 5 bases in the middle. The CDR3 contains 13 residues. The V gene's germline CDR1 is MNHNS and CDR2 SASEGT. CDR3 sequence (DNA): TGTGCCAGCAGTGACGGGTACCAAGAGACCCAGTACTTC. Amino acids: CASSDGYQETQYF.

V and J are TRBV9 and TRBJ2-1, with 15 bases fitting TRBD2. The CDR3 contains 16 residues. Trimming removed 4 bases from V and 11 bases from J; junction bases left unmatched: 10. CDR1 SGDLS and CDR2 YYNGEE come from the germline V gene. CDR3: CASSPRTSGGAVQQFF. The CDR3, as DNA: TGTGCCAGCAGCCCGAGGACTAGCGGGGGGGCCGTGCAGCAGTTCTTC.

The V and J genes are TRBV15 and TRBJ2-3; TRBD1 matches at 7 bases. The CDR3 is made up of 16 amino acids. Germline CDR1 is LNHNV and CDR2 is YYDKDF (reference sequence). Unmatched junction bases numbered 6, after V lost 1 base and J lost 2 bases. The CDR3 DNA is TGTGCCACCAGCAGAGCTCTCCAGGGGGTCACAGATACGCAGTATTTT. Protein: CATSRALQGVTDTQYF.

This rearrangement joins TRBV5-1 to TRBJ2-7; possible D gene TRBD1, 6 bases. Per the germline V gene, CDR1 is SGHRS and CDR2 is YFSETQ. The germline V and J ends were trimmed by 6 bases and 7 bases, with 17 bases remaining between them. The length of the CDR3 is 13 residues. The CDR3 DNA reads TGCGCCAGCACCAAAACAGGGTCGCGGGAGCAGTACTTC. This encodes CASTKTGSREQYF.

CDR3 DNA sequence: TGTGCCAGCAGTTCCCCTTGGGAGCCGAGCTCCTACGAGCAGTACTTC. It codes for CASSSPWEPSSYEQYF. The chain employs TRBV25-1 and TRBJ2-7; a weak D match, TRBD2 (5 bases). The CDR3 has 16 amino acids. The V end lost 5 bases, the J end lost 0 bases, and 17 bases lay between the germline ends. CDR1 is MGHDK and CDR2 is SYGVNS in the germline V gene.

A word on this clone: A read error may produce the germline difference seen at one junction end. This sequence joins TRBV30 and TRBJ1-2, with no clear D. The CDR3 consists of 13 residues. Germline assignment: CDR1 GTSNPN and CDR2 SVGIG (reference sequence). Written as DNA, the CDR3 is TGTGCCTGGAGTCCGACGGCTAACTATGGCTACATCTTC. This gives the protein CAWSPTANYGYIF.

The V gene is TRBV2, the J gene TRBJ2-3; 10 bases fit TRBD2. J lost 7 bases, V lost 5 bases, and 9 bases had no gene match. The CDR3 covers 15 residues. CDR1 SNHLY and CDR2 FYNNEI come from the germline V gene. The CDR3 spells CASSTGTSDVNTQYF. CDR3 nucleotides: TGTGCCAGCAGTACCGGGACTAGCGATGTAAATACGCAGTATTTT.

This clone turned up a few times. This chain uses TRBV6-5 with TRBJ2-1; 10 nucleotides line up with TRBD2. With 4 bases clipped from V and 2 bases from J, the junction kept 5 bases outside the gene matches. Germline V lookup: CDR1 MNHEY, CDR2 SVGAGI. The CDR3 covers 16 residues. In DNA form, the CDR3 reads TGTGCCAGCAGTTTTAGCGGGGGGACCGCCTACAATGAGCAGTTCTTC. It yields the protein CASSFSGGTAYNEQFF.

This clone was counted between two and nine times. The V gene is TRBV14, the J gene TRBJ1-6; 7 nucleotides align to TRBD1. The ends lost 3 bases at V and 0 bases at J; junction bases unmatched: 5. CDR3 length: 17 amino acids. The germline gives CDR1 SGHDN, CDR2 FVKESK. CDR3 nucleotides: TGTGCCAGCAGCCACTCGGACAGGTCCTCCTATAATTCACCCCTCCACTTT. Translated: CASSHSDRSSYNSPLHF.

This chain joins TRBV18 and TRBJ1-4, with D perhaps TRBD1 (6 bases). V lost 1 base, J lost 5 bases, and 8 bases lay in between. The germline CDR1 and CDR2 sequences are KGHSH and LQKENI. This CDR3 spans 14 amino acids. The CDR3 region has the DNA TGTGCCAGCTCACCACGGACAGAGAATGAAAAACTGTTTTTT. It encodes CASSPRTENEKLFF.